This TCR beta chain originates from a study of T-cell reconstitution after alpha-beta-depleted transplantation in children. This clonotype was observed at least ten times. Unmatched junction bases numbered 4, after V lost 0 bases and J lost 8 bases. Germline CDR1 and CDR2: SGHVS and FNYEAQ. CDR3 length: 14 residues. Preparation of the TCRbeta library used unique molecular identifiers. A single record per CDR3 protein comes from TCRdb applying MiXCR to the PCR reads. The data contain 200,000 to 250,000 distinct CDR3 sequences, 8.5% to 10% of them singletons. The input for sequencing was PBMCs from the stem cell graft donor, taken from the stem cell graft. The clonotype originates from a human donor who donated a stem cell graft to a child with acute lymphoblastic leukemia. This chain uses TRBV7-6 with TRBJ1-1; TRBD1 agrees at 9 bases. DNA for the CDR3: TGTGCCAGCAGCTTAGCCGGGACAGGGCCCGAAGCTTTCTTT. Its translation: CASSLAGTGPEAFF.